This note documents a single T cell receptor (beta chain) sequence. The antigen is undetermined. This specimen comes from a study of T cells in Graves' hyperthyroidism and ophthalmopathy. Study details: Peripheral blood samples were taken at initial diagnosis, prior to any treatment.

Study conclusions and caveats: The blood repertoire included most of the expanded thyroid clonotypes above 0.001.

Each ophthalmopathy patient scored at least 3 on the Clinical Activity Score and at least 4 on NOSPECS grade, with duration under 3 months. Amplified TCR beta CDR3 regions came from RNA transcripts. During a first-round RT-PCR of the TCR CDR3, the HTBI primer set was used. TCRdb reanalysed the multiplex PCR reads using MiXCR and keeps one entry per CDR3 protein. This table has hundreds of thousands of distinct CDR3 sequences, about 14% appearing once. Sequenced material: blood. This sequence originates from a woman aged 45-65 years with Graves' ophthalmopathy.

This CDR3 reads CASSISAGLLYGYTF. The CDR3 DNA is TGTGCCAGTAGTATCTCTGCAGGTCTGCTCTATGGCTACACCTTC. This chain uses TRBV19 with TRBJ1-2; D not certain. This CDR3 has 15 amino acids. Per germline, CDR1 LNHDA and CDR2 SQIVND (reference sequence). V was cut by 3 bases and J by 4 bases, with 15 bases left in between.